This is a list of T cell receptor beta chains from one sample in a study of response to subunit inactivated influenza vaccine. TCRdb fed the RT-PCR reads into MiXCR, producing one record per CDR3 protein. The table lists about 190,000 distinct CDR3 sequences, around 14% of them singletons, with about 28% in the top ten. The source material was CD8+ T cells sorted from PBMCs, sampled roughly 5 days after vaccination. These receptor sequences come from a man in his forties or fifties who received an inactivated influenza vaccine. Both conserved end residues are trimmed from each CDR3.

>TRBV19
ASSFSWTGAHEQY
>TRBV25-1
ASSEYPVGGIYEQY
>TRBV20-1
SASRTGGSTDTQY
>TRBV15
ATSRGWTSGRSSGELF
>TRBV11-3
ASSPGTGGIGEQF
>TRBV12-3/TRBV12-4
ASSLGFMPGQWQY
>TRBV29-1
SASGTFLEQF
>TRBV25-1
ASSEIGIGRNNEQF
>TRBV29-1
SVRRETQY
>TRBV7-8
ASSYGTGGGNEQF
>TRBV6-2/TRBV6-3
ASKTGGITEAF
>TRBV7-9
ASSLSDEQY
>TRBV19
ATLLDTGELF